This record covers a single TCR beta chain. These data come from a study of blood T cell repertoires in COVID-19. Study summary: Specimens from acute and convalescent COVID-19 originated in the United States, Italy and Spain. Sources were T cells, B-cell-depleted T cells, or PBMCs; the material itself was cDNA or gDNA.

Per the authors' pipeline: Amplified reference gene primers provided the basis for estimating nucleated cell counts. Libraries were prepared by immunoSEQ multiplex PCR; TCRdb keeps only in-frame clonotypes and omits some of them. Clone size and the V and J calls come from that table; the DNA yielded D and trimming. Here the sample spans roughly 71,000 clones, roughly 84% being singletons. Looked up from germline, CDR1 is KGHSH and CDR2 is LQKENI. V was cut by 2 bases and J by 5 bases, with 21 bases left in between. The CDR3 runs to 17 residues. The sequence was obtained from a man in his forties or fifties with active COVID-19. V is TRBV18 and J is TRBJ2-5; tentatively, D is TRBD2 (6 bases). The sequenced sample was peripheral blood. CDR3 coding DNA: TGTGCCAGCTCACCAATCGTAGGGGAAACTAGCTGGGAGACCCAGTACTTC. It codes for CASSPIVGETSWETQYF. Variable domain in full (rest from reference TRBV18 and TRBJ2-5): NAGVMQNPRHLVRRRGQEARLRCSPMKGHSHVYWYRQLPEEGLKFMVYLQKENIIDESGMPKERFSAEFPKEGPSILRIQQVVRGDSAAYFCASSPIVGETSWETQYFGPGTRLLVL.